A selection of T cell receptor beta chains follows, all from one sample in a study of shared clonotypes between healthy human individuals. Only in-frame clones appear in the TCRdb table, and some are missing; sequencing was by immunoSEQ multiplex PCR. The data hold about 1 million clones, with around 75% observed a single time. What was sequenced was memory CD4+ T cells sorted from blood. The receptor source for this set is a man aged 18-30 years in good health. The CDR3 runs from the conserved cysteine through the conserved F or W. The D gene is left open where the match is weak. Size is stated for part of the rows, as once, few or many counts, or as a class when the clone is expanded.

TRBJ2-7 TRBD2 NA TRBV12-5 TGTGCTAGTGGTTTGGTACTCCCAAGCGGGGGGCACGAGCAGTACTTC CASGLVLPSGGHEQYF
TRBJ2-5 TRBD2 NA TRBV5-1 TGCGCCAGCACTCCAGCGGGAGAGGGGTACGGGGAGACCCAGTACTTC CASTPAGEGYGETQYF
TRBJ2-1 TRBD2 NA TRBV6-5 TGTGCCAGCAGTGCCGCGGGGGGACACAATGAGCAGTTCTTC CASSAAGGHNEQFF
TRBJ2-7 TRBD1 NA TRBV5-4 TGTGCCAGCAGCCTGGGACAGGGGCTCACCTACGAGCAGTACTTC CASSLGQGLTYEQYF
TRBJ2-7 NA NA TRBV21-1 TGTGCCAGCAGCGTCGACTGGTTTACGAACTACGAGCAGTACTTC CASSVDWFTNYEQYF
TRBJ2-7 TRBD1 NA TRBV6-6 TGTGCCAGCAGTTACTCGGGGCAGGGGGCTTACGAGCAGTACTTC CASSYSGQGAYEQYF
TRBJ1-2 NA NA TRBV18 TGTGCCAGCTCACCACCCGGCAGGGGAGACTATGGCTACACCTTC CASSPPGRGDYGYTF
TRBJ2-7 TRBD1 NA TRBV5-4 TGTGCCAGCAGCCCGGGACAGGGTCGCGACGAGCAGTACTTC CASSPGQGRDEQYF
TRBJ2-3 TRBD2 NA TRBV5-1 TGCGCCAGCAGCCGTAATATAGCGGGGGGGCTTACAGATACGCAGTATTTT CASSRNIAGGLTDTQYF
TRBJ2-3 TRBD1 NA TRBV15 TGTGCCACCAGCAGCCAGACAGGGGGTAACACAGATACGCAGTATTTT CATSSQTGGNTDTQYF
TRBJ2-1 TRBD1 once TRBV7-9 TGTGCCAGCAGCTCCGGGACAGGGACATCGGATGAGCAGTTCTTC CASSSGTGTSDEQFF
TRBJ1-6 NA once TRBV7-9 TGTGCCAGCAGCTTAAGTGGGGGGAATTCACCCCTCCACTTT CASSLSGGNSPLHF
TRBJ1-1 NA NA TRBV7-6 TGTGCCAGCAGCTTAACCTTACAGGGGAACACTGAAGCTTTCTTT CASSLTLQGNTEAFF
TRBJ2-3 TRBD1 NA TRBV6-5 TGTGCCAGCAGTTACCAGGGGGCCGGTGCAGATACGCAGTATTTT CASSYQGAGADTQYF
TRBJ1-5 NA NA TRBV19 TGTGCCAGTAGGACGGACAGCATCCAGCCCCAGCATTTT CASRTDSIQPQHF
TRBJ1-2 TRBD1 NA TRBV5-8 TGTGCCAGCAGCTTAACAGACAGGGCTGGAGGCTACACCTTC CASSLTDRAGGYTF
TRBJ2-1 NA NA TRBV7-2 TGTGCCAGCAGCTTAGAAGCGACTAGACTTCCTAATGAGCAGTTCTTC CASSLEATRLPNEQFF
TRBJ2-3 NA NA TRBV9 TGTGCCAGCAGCGTAGCGGCGCGGAGGGGGACAGATACGCAGTATTTT CASSVAARRGTDTQYF
TRBJ2-1 TRBD2 few TRBV5-6 TGTGCCAGCCGACTAGCGGGAGAAGGTGAGCAGTTCTTC CASRLAGEGEQFF
TRBJ2-7 NA NA TRBV27 TGTGCCAGCAGTTTAGGGGGGACCGCGTCCTACGAGCAGTACTTC CASSLGGTASYEQYF
TRBJ2-3 TRBD2 NA TRBV6-5 TGTGCCAGCAGGACTAGCGGTTACACAGATACGCAGTATTTT CASRTSGYTDTQYF
TRBJ2-7 TRBD2 once TRBV18 TGTGCCAGCTCACCGACTAGCGGGGGGTCCTACGAGCAGTACTTC CASSPTSGGSYEQYF
TRBJ1-1 NA few TRBV7-2 TGTGCCAGCAGCTTAGACAGGGTGGCTTTCTTT CASSLDRVAFF
TRBJ2-5 TRBD2 NA TRBV30 TGTGCCTGGAGAGGGGAGGGGCAAGAGACCCAGTACTTC CAWRGEGQETQYF
TRBJ2-3 TRBD2 NA TRBV5-4 TGTGCCAGCAGCTTGGCGCTAGCGGGTAACACAGATACGCAGTATTTT CASSLALAGNTDTQYF
TRBJ2-1 NA NA TRBV5-6 TGTGCCAGCACCCCACGAAGGCCACCCTACAATGAGCAGTTCTTC CASTPRRPPYNEQFF
TRBJ2-3 TRBD1 NA TRBV10-3 TGTGCCATCAGTGGCCCACAGGGGGCGCAGTATTTT CAISGPQGAQYF
TRBJ2-1 NA NA TRBV5-1 TGCGCCAGCAGCTTGGCCCGAGGGGGTTCTGAGCAGTTCTTC CASSLARGGSEQFF
TRBJ1-2 TRBD1 NA TRBV9 TGTGCCAGCAGCGCCACAGGGGGCTATGGCTACACCTTC CASSATGGYGYTF
TRBJ2-7 TRBD1 NA TRBV14 TGTGCCAGCAGCCCGACCACCTGGACAGGGGGTGTATACGAGCAGTACTTC CASSPTTWTGGVYEQYF
TRBJ2-7 NA NA TRBV18 TGTGCCAGCTCACCACCCTCGGGGGAGCAGTACTTC CASSPPSGEQYF
TRBJ2-7 NA NA TRBV28 TGTGCCAGCAACGGAGGGCGAGGGTCGTACGAGCAGTACTTC CASNGGRGSYEQYF
TRBJ2-3 TRBD2 NA TRBV7-2 TGTGCCAGCAGCACGAGCCCAATCCGACTAGCGGGAGCGGCTGATACGCAGTATTTT CASSTSPIRLAGAADTQYF
TRBJ2-7 NA NA TRBV10-3 TGTGCCATCAGTGAGTTGGGACCCTCCTACGAGCAGTACTTC CAISELGPSYEQYF
TRBJ1-5 NA NA TRBV5-1 TGCGCCAGCAGCGCCGGGCCTCGAATTTATAGCAATCAGCCCCAGCATTTT CASSAGPRIYSNQPQHF
TRBJ2-1 TRBD2 NA TRBV5-8 TGTGCCAGCAGCCTTTCCTTCAAGAGCGGGAGTTTTAACAATGAGCAGTTCTTC CASSLSFKSGSFNNEQFF